Sequencing of this T cell receptor (beta chain) was carried out in a study of response to subunit inactivated influenza vaccine. This clonotype has more than one count but fewer than ten. Its antigen is undetermined. Study outcomes and limitations: With each seasonal influenza vaccination, the authors suggested, few new T cells are recruited.

CDR1 and CDR2 (germline): DFQATT, SNEGSKA (reference sequence). V was trimmed by 3 bases and J by 6 bases, leaving 11 bases between them. This CDR3 contains 12 residues. TCRdb called the RT-PCR reads again in MiXCR, with one record for every CDR3 protein. The sample contains a few hundred thousand distinct CDR3 sequences, 14% of which appear only once. This sequence was found in a man in his fifties or sixties who received an inactivated influenza vaccine. V is TRBV20-1 and J is TRBJ1-2, with D maybe TRBD1 (5 bases). Specimen: PBMCs from blood, collected about 12 days after vaccination. CDR3 amino acids: CSASPSGDGYTF. CDR3 bases: TGCAGTGCTAGCCCTTCGGGGGATGGCTACACCTTC.